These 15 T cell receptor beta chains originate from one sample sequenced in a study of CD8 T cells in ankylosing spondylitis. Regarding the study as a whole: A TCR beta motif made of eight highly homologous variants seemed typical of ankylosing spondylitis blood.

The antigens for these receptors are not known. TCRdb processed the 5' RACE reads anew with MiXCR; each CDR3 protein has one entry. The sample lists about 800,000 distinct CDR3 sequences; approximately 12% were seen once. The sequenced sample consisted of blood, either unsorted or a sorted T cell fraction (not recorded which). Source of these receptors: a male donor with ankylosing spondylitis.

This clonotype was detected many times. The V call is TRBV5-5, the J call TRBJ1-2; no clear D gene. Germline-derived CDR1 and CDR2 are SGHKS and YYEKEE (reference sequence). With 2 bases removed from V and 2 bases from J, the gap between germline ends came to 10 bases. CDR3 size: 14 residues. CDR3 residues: CASSFVASNYGYTF. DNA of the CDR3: TGTGCCAGCAGCTTTGTGGCCAGCAACTATGGCTACACCTTC. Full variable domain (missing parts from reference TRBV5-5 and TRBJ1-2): DAGVTQSPTHLIKTRGQQVTLRCSPISGHKSVSWYQQVLGQGPQFIFQYYEKEERGRGNFPDRFSARQFPNYSSELNVNALLLGDSALYLCASSFVASNYGYTFGSGTRLTVV.

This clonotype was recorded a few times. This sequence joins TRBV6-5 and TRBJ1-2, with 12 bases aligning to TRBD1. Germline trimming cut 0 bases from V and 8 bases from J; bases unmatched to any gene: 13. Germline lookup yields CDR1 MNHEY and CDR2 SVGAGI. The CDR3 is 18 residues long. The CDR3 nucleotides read TGTGCCAGCAGTTACTCGATATGGGACAGGGGGCGGGACAGAGGCTACACCTTC. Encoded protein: CASSYSIWDRGRDRGYTF.

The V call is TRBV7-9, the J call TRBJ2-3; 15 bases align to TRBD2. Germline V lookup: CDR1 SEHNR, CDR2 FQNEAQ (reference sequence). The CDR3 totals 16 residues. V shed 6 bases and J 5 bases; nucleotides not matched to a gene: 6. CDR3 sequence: CASSTGLAGGGDTQYF. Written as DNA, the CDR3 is TGTGCCAGCAGTACTGGACTAGCGGGAGGGGGAGATACGCAGTATTTT.

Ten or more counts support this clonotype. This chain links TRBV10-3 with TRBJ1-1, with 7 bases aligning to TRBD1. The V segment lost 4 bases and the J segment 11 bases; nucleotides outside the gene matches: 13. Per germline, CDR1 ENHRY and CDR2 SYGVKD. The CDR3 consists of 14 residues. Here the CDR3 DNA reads TGTGCCATCAGTGGCCGGGCTCAGGGGACAGAGGCTTTCTTT. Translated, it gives CAISGRAQGTEAFF.

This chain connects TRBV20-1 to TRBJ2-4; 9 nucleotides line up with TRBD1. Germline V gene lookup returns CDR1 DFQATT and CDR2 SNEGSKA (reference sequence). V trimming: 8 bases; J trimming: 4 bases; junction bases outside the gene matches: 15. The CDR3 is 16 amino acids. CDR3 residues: CSYTDPGQGIKNIQYF. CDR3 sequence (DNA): TGCAGTTACACGGATCCCGGACAGGGGATAAAAAACATTCAGTACTTC.

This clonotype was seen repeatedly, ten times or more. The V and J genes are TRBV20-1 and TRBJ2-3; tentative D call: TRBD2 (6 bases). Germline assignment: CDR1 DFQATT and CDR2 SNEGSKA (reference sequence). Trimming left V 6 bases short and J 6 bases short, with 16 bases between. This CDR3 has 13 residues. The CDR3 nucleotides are TGCAGTGCCCCCCGGGACTCCGGGGATACGCAGTATTTT. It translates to CSAPRDSGDTQYF.

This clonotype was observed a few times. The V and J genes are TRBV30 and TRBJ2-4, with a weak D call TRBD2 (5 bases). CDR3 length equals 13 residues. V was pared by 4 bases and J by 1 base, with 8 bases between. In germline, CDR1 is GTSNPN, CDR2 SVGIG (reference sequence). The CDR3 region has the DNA TGTGCCTGGACCGGGGTGGCCAAAAACATTCAGTACTTC. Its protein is CAWTGVAKNIQYF.

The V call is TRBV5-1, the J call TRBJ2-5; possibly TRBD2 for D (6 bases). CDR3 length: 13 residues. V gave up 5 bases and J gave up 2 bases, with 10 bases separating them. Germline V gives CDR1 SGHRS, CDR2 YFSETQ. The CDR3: CASSYGRQETQYF. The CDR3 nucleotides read TGCGCCAGCAGTTACGGGAGACAAGAGACCCAGTACTTC.

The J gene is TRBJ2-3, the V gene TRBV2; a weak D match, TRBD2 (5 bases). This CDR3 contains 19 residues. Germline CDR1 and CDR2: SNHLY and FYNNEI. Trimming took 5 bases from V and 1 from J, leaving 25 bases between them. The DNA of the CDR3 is TGTGCCAGCAGTTCCCTAGCAGCGACCTTAAGAGATGGCACAGATACGCAGTATTTT. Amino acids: CASSSLAATLRDGTDTQYF.

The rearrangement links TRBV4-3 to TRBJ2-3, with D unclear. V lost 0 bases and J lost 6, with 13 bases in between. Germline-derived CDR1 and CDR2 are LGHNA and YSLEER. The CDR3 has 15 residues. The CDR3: CASSQDRAIGDTQYF. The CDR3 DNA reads TGCGCCAGCAGCCAAGATCGAGCGATAGGGGATACGCAGTATTTT.

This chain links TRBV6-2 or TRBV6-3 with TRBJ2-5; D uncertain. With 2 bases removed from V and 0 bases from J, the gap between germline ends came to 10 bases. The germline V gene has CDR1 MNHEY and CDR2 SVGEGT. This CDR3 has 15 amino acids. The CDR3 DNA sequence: TGTGCCAGCAGTTACGGCGTCTCGTACCAAGAGACCCAGTACTTC. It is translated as CASSYGVSYQETQYF.

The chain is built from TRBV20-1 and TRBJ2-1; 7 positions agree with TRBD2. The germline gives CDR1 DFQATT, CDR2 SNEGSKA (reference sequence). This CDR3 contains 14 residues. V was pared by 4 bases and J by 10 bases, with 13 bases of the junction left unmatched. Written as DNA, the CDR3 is TGCAGTGCTATTTCCGGGACTACTAACCAGGAGCAGTTCTTC. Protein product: CSAISGTTNQEQFF.

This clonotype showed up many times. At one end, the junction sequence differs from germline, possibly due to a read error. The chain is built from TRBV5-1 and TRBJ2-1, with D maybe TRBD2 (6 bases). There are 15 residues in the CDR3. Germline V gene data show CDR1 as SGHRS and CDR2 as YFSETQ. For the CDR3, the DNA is TGTGCCAGCAGTTTAGCGGTGAGCTCCTACAATGAGCAGTTCTTC. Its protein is CASSLAVSSYNEQFF.

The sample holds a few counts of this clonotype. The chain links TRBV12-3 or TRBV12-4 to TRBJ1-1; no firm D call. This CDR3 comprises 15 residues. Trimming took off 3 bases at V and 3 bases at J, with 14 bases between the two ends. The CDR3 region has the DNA TGTGCCAGCAGTTTCCTCCGAGTTGCGGACACTGAAGCTTTCTTT. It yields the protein CASSFLRVADTEAFF.

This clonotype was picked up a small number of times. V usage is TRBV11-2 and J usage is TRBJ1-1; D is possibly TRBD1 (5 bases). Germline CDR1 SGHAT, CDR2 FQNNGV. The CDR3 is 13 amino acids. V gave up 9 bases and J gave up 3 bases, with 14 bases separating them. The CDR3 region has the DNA TGTGCCAGTAGGAAGATAGGGGACACTGAAGCTTTCTTT. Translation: CASRKIGDTEAFF.